Shown below are 28 T cell receptor beta chains from a single sample sequenced in a study of cytomegalovirus exposure and HLA in healthy donors. PCR was performed using 60 Vbeta and 13 Jbeta primers. The method was immunoSEQ multiplex PCR; TCRdb's version includes in-frame clones alone and lacks a portion of them. The sample includes 85,000 to 130,000 clones, 10% of them seen just once. Sequenced material: PBMCs. The receptors here all came from a middle-aged man in good health and CMV-seropositive.

V is TRBV4-2 and J is TRBJ1-3, with 8 bases identical to TRBD1. The CDR3 length is 15 residues. Germline lookup yields CDR1 LGHNA and CDR2 YNFKEQ. With V trimmed by 6 bases and J by 4 bases, 8 bases remained unmatched. The CDR3 reads CASRQGEGSGNTIYF. CDR3 sequence (DNA): TGTGCCAGCAGACAGGGGGAAGGTTCGGGAAACACCATATATTTT.

This clone was detected only a few times. The chain combines TRBV27 with TRBJ2-1; 12 bases are a match to TRBD1. The CDR3 has 17 amino acids. V lost 3 bases and J lost 9; bases outside the gene matches: 12. CDR1 is MNHEY, CDR2 SMNVEV, per germline (reference sequence). CDR3 sequence (DNA): TGTGCCAGCAGTTTCCCCCCGCCGGGACAGGGGGCTCGTGAGCAGTTCTTC. Protein product: CASSFPPPGQGAREQFF.

This clone has a handful of counts. The V gene is TRBV19, the J gene TRBJ2-3; D is perhaps TRBD2 (5 bases). Trimming took 7 bases from V and 8 from J, leaving 13 bases between them. Germline V gene data show CDR1 as LNHDA and CDR2 as SQIVND (reference sequence). The CDR3 consists of 12 residues. The CDR3 nucleotides read TGTGCCAGTACCATAGGAGGTTCTACGCAGTATTTT. This codes for CASTIGGSTQYF.

The chain uses TRBV5-1 and TRBJ2-1, with 9 bases matching TRBD1. Losses at the gene ends were 2 bases for V and 4 bases for J; bases not matched to a gene: 7. The CDR3 extends over 16 amino acids. CDR1 SGHRS and CDR2 YFSETQ come from the germline V gene. The CDR3 here is CASSFVQGAHYNEQFF. The CDR3 DNA follows: TGCGCCAGCAGCTTCGTACAGGGGGCGCATTACAATGAGCAGTTCTTC.

This clone was counted only a few times. The genes are TRBV4-1 and TRBJ1-1; D remains unclear. Deletions cut 3 bases from V and 2 bases from J, with 4 bases between. The CDR3 runs to 12 residues. Germline values: CDR1 MGHRA, CDR2 YSYEKL. CDR3 loop: CASSHTNTEAFF. The CDR3 DNA reads TGCGCCAGCAGCCATACAAACACTGAAGCTTTCTTT.

This clone has only a few counts. The V call is TRBV7-9, the J call TRBJ2-1; 10 positions match TRBD2. Germline V gives CDR1 SEHNR, CDR2 FQNEAQ (reference sequence). This CDR3 contains 15 residues. J was trimmed by 8 bases and V by 5 bases; bases with no gene match: 9. The CDR3 region has the DNA TGTGCCAGCAGCGAGACCTCTAGCGGGAGCGATGAGCAGTTCTTC. Its protein product is CASSETSSGSDEQFF.

The rearrangement links TRBV4-3 to TRBJ2-7; D possibly corresponds to TRBD1 (5 bases). Germline values: CDR1 LGHNA, CDR2 YSLEER. The CDR3 length is 14 residues. V lost 4 bases, J lost 4 bases, and 14 bases lay in between. CDR3 protein: CASSPTQGSYEQYF. Here the CDR3 DNA reads TGCGCCAGCAGCCCCACCCAGGGCAGTTACGAGCAGTACTTC.

This clone showed up just a few times. The V call is TRBV7-9, the J call TRBJ2-5; the match to TRBD1 covers 7 bases. In germline, CDR1 is SEHNR, CDR2 FQNEAQ (reference sequence). The CDR3 loop spans 15 amino acids. V lost 4 bases to trimming and J lost 2 bases; unmatched junction nucleotides: 7. CDR3 bases: TGTGCCAGCAGCTCACGCCGGGACAGACAAGAGACCCAGTACTTC. Translation gives CASSSRRDRQETQYF.

This clone has just a few counts. The J gene is TRBJ2-5, the V gene TRBV11-3; 10 nucleotides align to TRBD2. The germline V gene has CDR1 SGHNT and CDR2 YENEEA. J gave up 2 bases and V 4 bases, and 7 bases lay outside the gene matches. There are 16 residues in the CDR3. Here the CDR3 DNA reads TGTGCCAGCAGCTCTCGGACTAGCGGTGAGCAAGAGACCCAGTACTTC. As protein: CASSSRTSGEQETQYF.

The rearrangement joins TRBV9 to TRBJ1-2; 11 nucleotides agree with TRBD1. The CDR3 spans 16 residues. Trimming removed 0 bases from V and 4 bases from J; junction bases left unmatched: 5. The germline gives CDR1 SGDLS, CDR2 YYNGEE. CDR3 region: CASSVDRTGGAYGYTF. The CDR3 DNA is TGTGCCAGCAGCGTAGATCGGACAGGGGGCGCCTATGGCTACACCTTC.

V usage is TRBV6-4 and J usage is TRBJ2-2; perhaps TRBD2 as D (5 bases). Germline V gene sequence: CDR1 MRHNA, CDR2 SNTAGT. The CDR3 has 14 amino acids. Trimming removed 6 bases from V and 5 bases from J, with 13 bases in between. The CDR3 sequence is CASRPGGETGELFF. CDR3 nucleotides: TGTGCCAGCAGGCCAGGTGGGGAGACCGGGGAGCTGTTTTTT.

This clone was seen ten or more times. V gene TRBV6-5 combines with J gene TRBJ2-1, with 10 bases matching TRBD2. The CDR3 is 15 amino acids. Germline V gene lookup returns CDR1 MNHEY and CDR2 SVGAGI. The junction had 5 bases not matched to a gene; V was cut back by 5 bases and J by 4 bases. CDR3 loop: CASSRGTSDYNEQFF. As DNA, the CDR3 is TGTGCCAGCAGTAGAGGGACTAGCGATTACAATGAGCAGTTCTTC.

The chain couples TRBV6-1 to TRBJ2-7; 8 bases fit TRBD1. The V gene end was trimmed by 2 bases and the J gene end by 6 bases; junction bases not matched to a gene: 12. CDR3 length equals 16 residues. CDR1 is MNHNS, CDR2 SASEGT, per germline. In nucleotides, the CDR3 is TGTGCCAGCAGTGAATCCCGGACAGGGATGATGGTCGAGCAGTACTTC. This sequence encodes CASSESRTGMMVEQYF.

This chain links TRBV6-6 with TRBJ1-1; no clear D. V was trimmed by 0 bases and J by 7 bases, leaving 6 bases between them. The CDR3 loop spans 12 amino acids. Germline values: CDR1 MNHNY, CDR2 SVGAGI (reference sequence). The CDR3 DNA is TGTGCCAGCAGTTACTCGGGGAGTGAAGCTTTCTTT. Its protein product is CASSYSGSEAFF.

The J gene is TRBJ2-7, the V gene TRBV10-1; 10 bases agree with TRBD2. Germline V CDR1 and CDR2: WNHNN, SYGVQD (reference sequence). Trimming cost V 2 bases and J 2 bases; bases outside gene matches: 3. The CDR3 totals 15 residues. This chain's CDR3 is CASSEKSGRAYEQYF. CDR3 in DNA: TGCGCCAGCAGTGAGAAGAGCGGGAGGGCCTACGAGCAGTACTTC.

This clone was seen more than once but under ten times. This chain links TRBV5-1 with TRBJ1-4; D unclear. V was cut by 0 bases and J by 3 bases, with 3 bases left in between. CDR1 SGHRS and CDR2 YFSETQ come from the germline V gene. This CDR3 has 13 amino acids. CDR3 DNA: TGCGCCAGCAGCTTGGCCTCTAATGAAAAACTGTTTTTT. Translation: CASSLASNEKLFF.

The V call is TRBV4-1, the J call TRBJ2-7; 9 bases map to TRBD1. Looked up from germline, CDR1 is MGHRA and CDR2 is YSYEKL. The CDR3 is made up of 17 amino acids. J gave up 0 bases and V 1 base, and 7 bases lay outside the gene matches. DNA of the CDR3: TGCGCCAGCAGCCAAGTCGCTGGACAGGGGACCTCCTACGAGCAGTACTTC. This translates into CASSQVAGQGTSYEQYF.

A few counts support this clone. This chain joins TRBV5-4 and TRBJ2-1; D might be TRBD1 (5 bases). V was trimmed by 2 bases and J by 9 bases, leaving 15 bases between them. The CDR3 extends over 14 amino acids. Germline V gives CDR1 SGHNT, CDR2 YYREEE (reference sequence). The DNA of the CDR3 is TGTGCCAGCAGCTTCCCGAGGAATCAGGGTGAGCAGTTCTTC. It encodes CASSFPRNQGEQFF.

This chain uses TRBV28 with TRBJ2-4; possible D gene TRBD2, 5 bases. This CDR3 is built from 13 residues. V was trimmed by 7 bases and J by 9 bases, leaving 16 bases between them. CDR1 and CDR2 (germline): MDHEN, SYDVKM. The CDR3: CASNFVGGGIQYF. DNA for the CDR3: TGTGCCAGCAATTTCGTGGGTGGAGGCATTCAGTACTTC.

Only a few counts were recorded for this clone. The chain carries TRBV6-5 and TRBJ1-2; no firm D call. Germline V lookup: CDR1 MNHEY, CDR2 SVGAGI. Trimming left V 5 bases short and J 0 bases short, with 7 bases between. CDR3 length: 13 residues. The chain's CDR3 is CASSPNTNYGYTF. CDR3 nucleotides: TGTGCCAGCAGTCCCAACACTAACTATGGCTACACCTTC.

The chain couples TRBV5-4 to TRBJ2-1, with TRBD1 as a possible D gene (6 bases). CDR3 length: 14 residues. V gave up 0 bases and J gave up 5 bases, with 9 bases separating them. Germline V CDR1 and CDR2: SGHNT, YYREEE (reference sequence). CDR3 DNA: TGTGCCAGCAGCTTGGACCAGGGGAACAATGAGCAGTTCTTC. This encodes CASSLDQGNNEQFF.

The rearrangement joins TRBV11-3 to TRBJ2-7; TRBD2 agrees at 10 bases. Per the germline V gene, CDR1 is SGHNT and CDR2 is YENEEA. V trimming: 5 bases; J trimming: 7 bases; junction bases outside the gene matches: 11. CDR3 length: 15 residues. CDR3 protein: CASSQEAGGPWEQYF. The CDR3 bases are TGTGCCAGCAGCCAAGAAGCGGGAGGGCCGTGGGAGCAGTACTTC. The full variable domain, with the rest looked up from reference TRBV11-3 and TRBJ2-7, is EAGVVQSPRYKIIEKKQPVAFWCNPISGHNTLYWYLQNLGQGPELLIRYENEEAVDDSQLPKDRFSAERLKGVDSTLKIQPAELGDSAVYLCASSQEAGGPWEQYFGPGTRLTVT.

This clone was counted a few times. The V and J genes are TRBV5-1 and TRBJ2-7, with a tentative D call TRBD2 (6 bases). The CDR3 totals 14 residues. V gave up 2 bases and J gave up 3 bases, with 12 bases separating them. Germline CDR1 and CDR2: SGHRS and YFSETQ. The CDR3 loop is CASSFGTEGYEQYF. CDR3 nucleotides: TGCGCCAGCAGCTTCGGGACTGAGGGCTACGAGCAGTACTTC.

This clone was picked up a small number of times. The rearrangement uses TRBV18 and TRBJ1-1; D is uncertain. CDR1 and CDR2 (germline): KGHSH, LQKENI. Trimming removed 6 bases from V and 12 bases from J, with 26 bases in between. The CDR3 has 15 residues. As DNA, the CDR3 is TGTGCCAGCTCTACGTTCCCCGGACTGCACGGAAGGACTTTCTTT. As protein: CASSTFPGLHGRTFF.

This clone was found a few times. The rearrangement links TRBV23-1 to TRBJ2-7; D is uncertain. TRBV23-1 is placed among ORFs of uncertain function. V was trimmed by 0 bases and J by 7 bases, leaving 13 bases between them. The CDR3 consists of 14 residues. The chain's CDR3 is CASSQSRSRWEQYF. For the CDR3, the DNA is TGCGCCAGCAGTCAATCGAGAAGCCGGTGGGAGCAGTACTTC.

The chain carries TRBV15 and TRBJ1-2; a weak D match, TRBD1 (6 bases). The germline V gene encodes CDR1 LNHNV and CDR2 YYDKDF (reference sequence). The CDR3 covers 14 residues. Trimming removed 2 bases at V and 2 bases at J, with 9 bases between. The CDR3: CATSRTGRNYGYTF. The DNA of the CDR3 is TGTGCCACCAGCAGAACAGGGCGGAACTATGGCTACACCTTC.

This chain joins TRBV9 and TRBJ2-3; 7 bases are a match to TRBD2. Looked up from germline, CDR1 is SGDLS and CDR2 is YYNGEE. The J segment lost 2 bases and the V segment lost 4 bases, leaving 7 bases of the junction unmatched. CDR3 length equals 15 residues. The CDR3 sequence: CASSPQGLLTDTQYF. The CDR3 nucleotides are TGTGCCAGCAGCCCCCAGGGACTACTCACAGATACGCAGTATTTT.

This sequence joins TRBV4-2 and TRBJ2-7; 8 nucleotides line up with TRBD1. The CDR3 length is 14 residues. Per the germline V gene, CDR1 is LGHNA and CDR2 is YNFKEQ. Trimming at V came to 1 base and at J to 7 bases, leaving 6 bases not matched to a gene. CDR3 protein: CASSQGDRGGEQYF. As DNA, the CDR3 is TGTGCCAGCAGCCAAGGAGACAGGGGTGGTGAGCAGTACTTC.